This T cell receptor beta chain was documented in a study of T cell responses to AZD1222 COVID-19 vaccine. Notes on the study in general: Clonal diversity may have been underestimated, and the donors were mostly white British, with more females than males.

The CDR3 spans 15 residues. V dropped 7 bases and J dropped 4; count of bases not matched to a gene: 9. The germline V gene encodes CDR1 SNHLY and CDR2 FYNNEI. This clone was recorded only once. The antigen remains undetermined. Here immunoSEQ multiplex PCR was the method, and the copy in TCRdb shows in-frame clones only, minus some. The table lists 110,000 to 150,000 clones, 93% of them singletons. This sequence was found in an adult in good health. The sample here was peripheral blood, taken on day 0 of AZD1222 vaccination. V usage is TRBV2 and J usage is TRBJ2-7, with 11 bases identical to TRBD2. The CDR3, as DNA: TGTGCCAGCACTGCCCGCAGGACTAGCGGGTACGAGCAGTACTTC. It specifies CASTARRTSGYEQYF.